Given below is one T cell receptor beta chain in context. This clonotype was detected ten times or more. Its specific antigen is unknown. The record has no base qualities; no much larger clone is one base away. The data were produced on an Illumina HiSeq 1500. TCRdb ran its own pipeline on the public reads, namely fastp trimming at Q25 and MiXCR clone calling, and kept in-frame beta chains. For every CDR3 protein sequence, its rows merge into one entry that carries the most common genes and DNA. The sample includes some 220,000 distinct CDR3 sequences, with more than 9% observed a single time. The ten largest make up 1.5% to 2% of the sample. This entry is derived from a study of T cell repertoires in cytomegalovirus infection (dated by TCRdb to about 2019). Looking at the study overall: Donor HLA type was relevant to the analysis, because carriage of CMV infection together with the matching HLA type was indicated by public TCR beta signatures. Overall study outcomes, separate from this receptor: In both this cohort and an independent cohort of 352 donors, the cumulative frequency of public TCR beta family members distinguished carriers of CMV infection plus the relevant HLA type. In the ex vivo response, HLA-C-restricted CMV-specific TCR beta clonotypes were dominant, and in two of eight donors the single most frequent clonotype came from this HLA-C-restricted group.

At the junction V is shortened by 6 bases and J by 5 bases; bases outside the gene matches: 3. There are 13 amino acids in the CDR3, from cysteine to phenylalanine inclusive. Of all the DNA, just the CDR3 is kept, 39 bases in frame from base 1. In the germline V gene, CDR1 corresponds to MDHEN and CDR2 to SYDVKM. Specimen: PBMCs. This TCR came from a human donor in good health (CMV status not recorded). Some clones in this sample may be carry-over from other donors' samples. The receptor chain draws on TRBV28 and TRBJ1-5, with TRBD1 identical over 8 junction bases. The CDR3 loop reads CASRGQEDQPQHF. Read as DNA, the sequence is TGTGCCAGCAGGGGACAGGAGGATCAGCCCCAGCATTTT.